The 31 T cell receptor beta chains presented below share a single source sample, sequenced in a study of blood T cell repertoires in COVID-19. TCRdb keeps only in-frame clones here, not all; method: immunoSEQ multiplex PCR. The sample shows about 250,000 clones, approximately 84% of them seen only once. The sample consisted of PBMCs or T cells enriched from blood (not recorded which). These receptors all stem from a man younger than 30 who had recovered from COVID-19.

The rearrangement links TRBV10-1 to TRBJ1-1, with D possibly TRBD1 on 6 matching bases. Germline V gene sequence: CDR1 WNHNN, CDR2 SYGVQD (reference sequence). V lost 3 bases, J lost 0 bases, and 11 bases lay in between. The CDR3 loop spans 15 amino acids. The CDR3 bases are TGCGCCAGCAGTGACGGACAGAGTATGAACACTGAAGCTTTCTTT. It specifies CASSDGQSMNTEAFF.

The chain recombines TRBV12-5 with TRBJ2-7; TRBD2 aligns across 13 bases. J lost 0 bases, V lost 0 bases, and 5 bases had no gene match. Per germline, CDR1 LGHNT and CDR2 FRNRAP. This CDR3 has 18 amino acids. CDR3 amino acids: CASGLVRGTSGISYEQYF. In DNA, the CDR3 is TGTGCTAGTGGTTTGGTAAGGGGGACTAGCGGGATCTCCTACGAGCAGTACTTC.

V gene TRBV4-1 combines with J gene TRBJ1-4, with 9 bases lining up with TRBD1. After removal of 3 bases from V and 8 bases from J, the junction contained 4 bases not matched to a gene. The V gene's germline CDR1 is MGHRA and CDR2 YSYEKL. The CDR3 is made up of 14 amino acids. The CDR3, as DNA: TGCGCCAGCAGCCAGGGACAGGGAGCCGAAAAACTGTTTTTT. Amino acid sequence: CASSQGQGAEKLFF.

This chain links TRBV19 with TRBJ1-5, with D uncertain. This CDR3 is 13 amino acids long. CDR1 is LNHDA and CDR2 is SQIVND in the germline V gene (reference sequence). V dropped 9 bases and J dropped 0 bases, with 9 bases sitting between them. For the CDR3, the DNA is TGTGCCAGCCGGAGGGATAGCAATCAGCCCCAGCATTTT. Protein product: CASRRDSNQPQHF.

The CDR3 sequence: CASSHILAGGNEQFF. CDR3 coding DNA: TGCGCCAGCAGCCATATTTTAGCGGGAGGCAATGAGCAGTTCTTC. This chain uses TRBV10-2 with TRBJ2-1; 10 bases agree with TRBD2. Germline V gene sequence: CDR1 WSHSY, CDR2 SAAADI. The CDR3 is made up of 15 amino acids. V dropped 6 bases and J dropped 6; count of bases not matched to a gene: 8.

The chain combines TRBV4-1 with TRBJ2-3, with D perhaps matching TRBD1 (6 bases). This CDR3 spans 15 amino acids. V was pared by 2 bases and J by 6 bases, with 15 bases between. Germline V CDR1 and CDR2: MGHRA, YSYEKL. CDR3 sequence reads: CASSQPAGASDTQYF. Written as DNA, the CDR3 is TGCGCCAGCAGCCAACCGGCAGGGGCATCGGATACGCAGTATTTT.

The chain recombines TRBV5-4 with TRBJ2-7; the D is unclear. CDR1 SGHNT and CDR2 YYREEE come from the germline V gene (reference sequence). The germline V and J ends were trimmed by 4 bases and 2 bases, with 10 bases remaining between them. CDR3 length: 13 amino acids. The CDR3 DNA follows: TGTGCCAGCAGCAGAACGGGTCCCTACGAGCAGTACTTC. Its protein is CASSRTGPYEQYF.

The table lists this clone with a count of one. V usage is TRBV7-9 and J usage is TRBJ2-7; the match to TRBD2 covers 8 bases. Germline assignment: CDR1 SEHNR and CDR2 FQNEAQ (reference sequence). V shed 5 bases and J 0 bases; nucleotides not matched to a gene: 12. The CDR3 has 17 residues. CDR3 sequence (DNA): TGTGCCAGCAGCGGGGAGACTAGCGAGAGGTACTCCTACGAGCAGTACTTC. Protein: CASSGETSERYSYEQYF.

The rearrangement links TRBV6-2 or TRBV6-3 to TRBJ2-3; D remains ambiguous. V dropped 9 bases and J dropped 2 bases, with 21 bases sitting between them. The CDR3 runs 16 residues. The germline CDR1 and CDR2 sequences are MNHEY and SVGEGT. As DNA, the CDR3 is TGTGCCAGTGGTTACTTAGCAAGCCTTCCCACAGATACGCAGTATTTT. Encoded protein: CASGYLASLPTDTQYF.

The genes are TRBV5-1 and TRBJ2-1; TRBD2 agrees at 7 bases. The CDR3 runs to 16 residues. V shed 1 base and J 5 bases; nucleotides not matched to a gene: 9. The germline V gene has CDR1 SGHRS and CDR2 YFSETQ. The CDR3 region has the DNA TGCGCCAGCAGCTTGCCCCCCCAGCGGGATAACAATGAGCAGTTCTTC. This codes for CASSLPPQRDNNEQFF.

The rearrangement links TRBV3-1 (or the pseudogene TRBV3-2) to TRBJ2-1; D perhaps matches TRBD2 (5 bases). Germline V gives CDR1 LGHDT, CDR2 YNNKEL (reference sequence). V dropped 2 bases and J dropped 0 bases, with 11 bases sitting between them. This CDR3 region has 16 residues. The CDR3 DNA is TGTGCCAGCAGCCAAAGCGGAGTGGGCTCCTACAATGAGCAGTTCTTC. Its protein product is CASSQSGVGSYNEQFF.

The chain carries TRBV10-2 and TRBJ2-3; D possibly corresponds to TRBD2 (6 bases). Germline V gene data show CDR1 as WSHSY and CDR2 as SAAADI. The CDR3 extends over 15 amino acids. With 7 bases removed from V and 1 base from J, the gap between germline ends came to 15 bases. The CDR3 here is CASNPGVGRTDTQYF. CDR3 DNA: TGCGCCAGCAACCCGGGAGTTGGTCGCACAGATACGCAGTATTTT.

The rearrangement uses TRBV6-5 and TRBJ1-1; D is ambiguous. CDR3 size: 14 residues. Germline assignment: CDR1 MNHEY and CDR2 SVGAGI. Trimming removed 6 bases from V and 1 base from J, with 12 bases in between. The CDR3 region is CASSTWAGNTEAFF. As DNA, the CDR3 is TGTGCCAGCAGCACCTGGGCAGGGAACACTGAAGCTTTCTTT.

About this clone: The same CDR3 is also encoded by other DNA sequences in this sample. The chain couples TRBV27 to TRBJ2-7, with 7 bases identical to TRBD2. Germline loops: CDR1 MNHEY, CDR2 SMNVEV (reference sequence). V lost 1 base to trimming and J lost 4 bases; unmatched junction nucleotides: 4. CDR3 length: 14 residues. The CDR3 DNA is TGTGCCAGCAGTTTATTGGGGGGGTCGTACGAGCAGTACTTC. It encodes CASSLLGGSYEQYF.

This chain joins TRBV10-3 and TRBJ1-5; D not certain. Germline loops: CDR1 ENHRY, CDR2 SYGVKD. The germline V and J ends were trimmed by 0 bases and 6 bases, with 9 bases remaining between them. The CDR3 is 14 residues long. CDR3 sequence (DNA): TGTGCCATCAGTGAGTCGGGAGCGCGTCAGCCCCAGCATTTT. Its translation is CAISESGARQPQHF.

CDR3 nucleotides: TGCGCCACCAGGAGAGAGGTTGGCACTGAAGCTTTCTTT. Its translation: CATRREVGTEAFF. The chain uses TRBV10-1 and TRBJ1-1; no clear D gene. The CDR3 is 13 residues long. The germline CDR1 and CDR2 sequences are WNHNN and SYGVQD (reference sequence). V was clipped by 10 bases and J by 4 bases, with 16 bases between them.

V is TRBV30 and J is TRBJ1-2; a weak D match, TRBD1 (5 bases). Germline values: CDR1 GTSNPN, CDR2 SVGIG (reference sequence). With 1 base removed from V and 6 bases from J, the gap between germline ends came to 21 bases. There are 16 residues in the CDR3. The CDR3: CAWSDYSSGGVDGYTF. In nucleotides, the CDR3 is TGTGCCTGGAGTGATTATTCCTCGGGAGGGGTCGATGGCTACACCTTC.

The V call is TRBV7-3, the J call TRBJ2-5; 7 bases align to TRBD1. Germline CDR1 and CDR2: SGHTA and FQGTGA. The CDR3 sequence is 12 residues long. The junction had 13 bases not matched to a gene; V was cut back by 7 bases and J by 14 bases. CDR3 residues: CASTHYRDSYYF. DNA of the CDR3: TGTGCCAGCACCCACTACCGGGACAGCTACTACTTC.

V is TRBV18 and J is TRBJ1-4; no clear D. Germline V lookup: CDR1 KGHSH, CDR2 LQKENI. V lost 6 bases, J lost 0 bases, and 14 bases lay in between. This CDR3 contains 16 residues. The CDR3 DNA reads TGTGCCAGCTCGTCTAGTACGGTTGCAACTAATGAAAAACTGTTTTTT. Amino acids: CASSSSTVATNEKLFF. Using reference TRBV18 and TRBJ1-4 for the parts outside the CDR3, the full variable domain is NAGVMQNPRHLVRRRGQEARLRCSPMKGHSHVYWYRQLPEEGLKFMVYLQKENIIDESGMPKERFSAEFPKEGPSILRIQQVVRGDSAAYFCASSSSTVATNEKLFFGSGTQLSVL.

This chain joins TRBV29-1 and TRBJ1-2; D might be TRBD1 (5 bases). Trimming removed 2 bases from V and 7 bases from J, with 8 bases in between. The CDR3 totals 11 residues. Per germline, CDR1 SQVTM and CDR2 ANQGSEA. Written as DNA, the CDR3 is TGCAGCGTTGAACAGGGCGGTGGCTACACCTTC. As protein: CSVEQGGGYTF.

This rearrangement joins TRBV5-1 to TRBJ2-7; D is ambiguous. Trimming pared 5 bases from V and 2 bases from J, leaving 14 bases between. The CDR3 spans 14 residues. CDR1 is SGHRS and CDR2 is YFSETQ in the germline V gene. The CDR3 protein is CASRLLAEAYEQYF. The DNA for the CDR3 is TGCGCCAGCAGGTTGCTGGCGGAAGCCTACGAGCAGTACTTC.

V and J are TRBV30 and TRBJ1-4, with a possible D match to TRBD1 (6 bases). V was pared by 2 bases and J by 7 bases, with 20 bases between. The CDR3 has 16 amino acids. Germline CDR1 reads GTSNPN; CDR2 reads SVGIG (reference sequence). CDR3 DNA sequence: TGTGCCTGGAGTAGGAGGGGGGGGCACTCATCTGAAAAACTGTTTTTT. Translated: CAWSRRGGHSSEKLFF.

This sequence joins TRBV5-5 and TRBJ2-1; D possibly corresponds to TRBD1 (5 bases). CDR1 is SGHKS and CDR2 is YYEKEE in the germline V gene (reference sequence). V lost 1 base to trimming and J lost 8 bases, with 7 bases between them. The CDR3 covers 12 residues. CDR3 in DNA: TGTGCCAGCAGCTTGACAGGCTATGAGCAGTTCTTC. It codes for CASSLTGYEQFF.

This chain uses TRBV27 with TRBJ2-1, with 8 bases that match TRBD2. Germline CDR1 reads MNHEY; CDR2 reads SMNVEV (reference sequence). Germline trimming cut 8 bases from V and 2 bases from J; bases unmatched to any gene: 8. CDR3 size: 15 residues. The CDR3 DNA sequence: TGTGCCAGCCACTCGGCGGGAGGAACCTACAATGAGCAGTTCTTC. Its protein is CASHSAGGTYNEQFF.

The chain joins TRBV5-1 to TRBJ2-1; TRBD2 aligns across 9 bases. Germline-derived CDR1 and CDR2 are SGHRS and YFSETQ. This CDR3 comprises 15 residues. Losses at the gene ends were 0 bases for V and 8 bases for J; bases not matched to a gene: 6. The DNA of the CDR3 is TGCGCCAGCAGCTTGGTGGCTAGCGGGGCCTATGAGCAGTTCTTC. This translates into CASSLVASGAYEQFF.

The CDR3 DNA follows: TGTGCCAGCAGCAGTAGGGACAGAGGTTCCTACAATGAGCAGTTCTTC. This encodes CASSSRDRGSYNEQFF. This chain uses TRBV21-1 with TRBJ2-1; the listed D gene, TRBD1, was not tested against the DNA. TRBV21-1 is shown as a pseudogene. This CDR3 comprises 16 residues.

The genes are TRBV7-8 and TRBJ1-6; no definite D call. This CDR3 has 12 residues. Germline V gene lookup returns CDR1 SGHVS and CDR2 FQNEAQ. Trimming cost V 5 bases and J 9 bases, with 8 bases left between them. CDR3 residues: CASSELGSPLHF. CDR3 DNA: TGTGCCAGCAGCGAGCTAGGTTCACCCCTCCACTTT.

The chain links TRBV19 to TRBJ2-3, with D possibly matching TRBD2 (6 bases). Germline assignment: CDR1 LNHDA and CDR2 SQIVND (reference sequence). Trimming cost V 5 bases and J 0 bases, with 15 bases left between them. The CDR3 extends over 16 amino acids. CDR3 nucleotide sequence: TGTGCCAGTAGTGTCCATCTAGCGTTTAGCACAGATACGCAGTATTTT. Its protein product is CASSVHLAFSTDTQYF. Complete variable domain (other parts from reference TRBV19 and TRBJ2-3): DGGITQSPKYLFRKEGQNVTLSCEQNLNHDAMYWYRQDPGQGLRLIYYSQIVNDFQKGDIAEGYSVSREKKESFPLTVTSAQKNPTAFYLCASSVHLAFSTDTQYFGPGTRLTVL.

V is TRBV27 and J is TRBJ1-6, with 7 bases aligning to TRBD1. The ends lost 4 bases at V and 13 bases at J; junction bases unmatched: 10. The germline V gene encodes CDR1 MNHEY and CDR2 SMNVEV (reference sequence). The CDR3 length is 14 residues. The CDR3 DNA reads as TGTGCCAGCAGTTCCATCGCAGGGGGTTGGCCCCTCCACTTT. Its protein product is CASSSIAGGWPLHF.

The CDR3 DNA reads TGCGCCAGCAGCCAAGACGTTGGTCGCAGCTCCTACGAGCAGTACTTC. Translated: CASSQDVGRSSYEQYF. The chain carries TRBV4-1 and TRBJ2-7; D is unclear. The V gene lost 0 bases and the J gene lost 0 bases, with 12 bases spanning the gap. The CDR3 totals 16 residues. CDR1 and CDR2 (germline): MGHRA, YSYEKL.

This clone occurred once. The J gene is TRBJ2-5, the V gene TRBV28, with TRBD1 identical over 7 bases. The length of the CDR3 is 13 residues. After removal of 6 bases from V and 2 bases from J, the junction contained 3 bases not matched to a gene. Per the germline V gene, CDR1 is MDHEN and CDR2 is SYDVKM. CDR3 residues: CASRPGQQETQYF. In nucleotides, the CDR3 is TGTGCCAGCAGGCCGGGACAGCAAGAGACCCAGTACTTC. Full variable domain (remainder filled in from reference TRBV28 and TRBJ2-5): DVKVTQSSRYLVKRTGEKVFLECVQDMDHENMFWYRQDPGLGLRLIYFSYDVKMKEKGDIPEGYSVSREKKERFSLILESASTNQTSMYLCASRPGQQETQYFGPGTRLLVL.